The rows below give T cell receptor beta chains drawn from one sample of a study of memory CD4+ T cells and cytomegalovirus serostatus. Data came from immunoSEQ multiplex PCR; TCRdb stores just in-frame clones and leaves some out. Here the sample spans more than 45,000 clones, around four fifths being singletons. Sequencing was performed on memory CD4+ T cells from blood. The origin of the receptors is an adult in good health and CMV-seronegative. CDR3s include the opening cysteine and the closing phenylalanine or tryptophan. D genes are given only for firm matches. Expanded clones get a size class; other rows say once, few or many, or leave the size out.

V gene,D gene,J gene,clone size,CDR3 DNA,CDR3 protein
TRBV9,TRBD1,TRBJ2-2,-,TGTGCCAGCAGGCCTACAGGGGGACACACCGGGGAGCTGTTTTTT,CASRPTGGHTGELFF
TRBV29-1,-,TRBJ1-1,-,TGCAGCACCCAAGTGACTTTGAACACTGAAGCTTTCTTT,CSTQVTLNTEAFF
TRBV7-9,TRBD2,TRBJ2-1,many,TGTGCCAGCAGCCCACCGGGACTAGCGGGAGCCGGAAACAATGAGCAGTTCTTC,CASSPPGLAGAGNNEQFF
TRBV7-9,TRBD2,TRBJ2-7,-,TGTGCCAGCAGACTCTCCGGGACTAGCGGGAGGTACGAGCAGTACTTC,CASRLSGTSGRYEQYF
TRBV2,TRBD2,TRBJ2-6,-,TGTGCCAGCAGTGAATACTTAGCGGGGGCGCTAGCTGGGGCCAACGTCCTGACTTTC,CASSEYLAGALAGANVLTF
TRBV11-2,TRBD2,TRBJ2-7,-,TGTGCCAGCAGCTTGAGCGGGAGCCTTGGGGGCGAGCAGTACTTC,CASSLSGSLGGEQYF
TRBV5-1,-,TRBJ1-1,-,TGCGCCAGCAGCTTGGTTGTGGGGCGCGGGACTGAAGCTTTCTTT,CASSLVVGRGTEAFF
TRBV6-6,-,TRBJ1-6,-,TGTGCCAGCAGTTTCGGACGGGATAATTCACCCCTCCACTTT,CASSFGRDNSPLHF
TRBV19,-,TRBJ2-1,-,TGTGCCAGTAGTGGGAGCTTGTCCTACAATGAGCAGTTCTTC,CASSGSLSYNEQFF
TRBV11-3,-,TRBJ2-1,-,TGTGCCAGCAGCGCAAGAGACAATGAGCAGTTCTTC,CASSARDNEQFF
TRBV7-8,TRBD1,TRBJ2-1,-,TGTGCCAGCAGCTTAGACCAAACAGGGGGCGGCTACAATGAGCAGTTCTTC,CASSLDQTGGGYNEQFF
TRBV2,-,TRBJ1-5,few,TGTGCCAGCAGTGAAGACAGGGTATCACCCCAGCATTTT,CASSEDRVSPQHF
TRBV15,-,TRBJ2-7,-,TGTGCCACCAGCGAACGACAGATATACGAGCAGTACTTC,CATSERQIYEQYF
TRBV2,-,TRBJ2-1,-,TGTGCCAGCAGGGGCGCGGGATATGAGCAGTTCTTC,CASRGAGYEQFF
TRBV6-1,-,TRBJ2-1,once,TGTGCCAGCAGTGTCGTAGGGAATGAGCAGTTCTTC,CASSVVGNEQFF
TRBV2,-,TRBJ1-1,-,TGTGCCAGCAGTGTAGATAAGAACACTGAAGCTTTCTTT,CASSVDKNTEAFF
TRBV7-9,-,TRBJ2-3,once,TGTGCCAGCAGCTTTAGCACTAGCACAGATACGCAGTATTTT,CASSFSTSTDTQYF
TRBV30,TRBD1,TRBJ1-4,-,TGTGCCTGGAGTGTACGGGCAGGGGGGATTGAAAAACTGTTTTTT,CAWSVRAGGIEKLFF
TRBV19,-,TRBJ1-3,-,TGTGCCAGTACCCCGGGCGAGGGTTTGATCTCTGGAAACACCATATATTTT,CASTPGEGLISGNTIYF
TRBV2,-,TRBJ1-1,-,TGTGCCAGCCGTGTCAGGGAGGGCACTGAAGCTTTCTTT,CASRVREGTEAFF
TRBV6-7,TRBD1,TRBJ1-2,once,TGTGCCAGCAGTTCCTGCGGGACAGGTTATGGCTACACCTTC,CASSSCGTGYGYTF
TRBV19,-,TRBJ1-5,-,TGTGCCAGTAGTATAGGGACCACAGGGAGACTAAATCAGCCCCAGCATTTT,CASSIGTTGRLNQPQHF
TRBV11-2,-,TRBJ1-2,-,TGTGCCAGCAGCTTTGAGGGGTATGGCTACACCTTC,CASSFEGYGYTF
TRBV7-9,-,TRBJ2-3,few,TGTGCCAGCAGCTTAGGGACGGTATACACAGATACGCAGTATTTT,CASSLGTVYTDTQYF
TRBV19,TRBD2,TRBJ2-3,-,TGTGCCAGTATGGGACGGGAGGTCACAGATACGCAGTATTTT,CASMGREVTDTQYF
TRBV25-1,-,TRBJ2-7,once,TGTGCCAGCAGTGACCTGGGATGGAGCTACGAGCAGTACTTC,CASSDLGWSYEQYF
TRBV7-2,-,TRBJ1-2,-,TGTGCCAGCAGCGTAAGGCCTACTTATGCAGACTATGGCTACACCTTC,CASSVRPTYADYGYTF
TRBV7-8,-,TRBJ2-3,-,TGTGCCAGCAGCCCCCCTTGGGGGGCGCATGGTACAGATACGCAGTATTTT,CASSPPWGAHGTDTQYF
TRBV5-1,-,TRBJ1-4,-,TGCGCCAGCAGCTTGGTGTTGGACTCGGAGAGACTGTTTTTT,CASSLVLDSERLFF
TRBV5-1,-,TRBJ2-7,once,TGCGCCAGCAGCTTGACGGCGGGGGAGCAGTACTTC,CASSLTAGEQYF
TRBV9,-,TRBJ2-1,many,TGTGCCAGCAGCGTAGAAGAAGGACGCGCCTACAATGAGCAGTTCTTC,CASSVEEGRAYNEQFF
TRBV6-6,-,TRBJ2-5,-,TGTGCCAGCAAGGCCCGGCCGCAGGAGACCCAGTACTTC,CASKARPQETQYF
TRBV5-4,-,TRBJ1-4,-,TGTGCCAGCAGCTTGGGGGGTAGCCAGAGTGAAAAACTGTTTTTT,CASSLGGSQSEKLFF
TRBV5-6,-,TRBJ1-1,-,TGTGCCAGCAGCGGACGGTCTATTAGTGGGAACACTGAAGCTTTCTTT,CASSGRSISGNTEAFF
TRBV30,-,TRBJ2-7,-,TGTGCCTGGAGTGAACGAAGCCCCAGGTCGAGGGGCTACTACGAGCAGTACTTC,CAWSERSPRSRGYYEQYF
TRBV4-2,-,TRBJ2-1,-,TGTGCCAGCAGGCGGATCCGGACGGGGGACAATGAGCAGTTCTTC,CASRRIRTGDNEQFF
TRBV9,-,TRBJ1-3,-,TGTGCCAGCAGCGTAGGGACCCCCGGGGGGACTGGAAACACCATATATTTT,CASSVGTPGGTGNTIYF
TRBV5-1,TRBD1,TRBJ2-7,-,TGCGCCAGCAGCTTTATAGGGACAGGGTACGGGGAGCAGTACTTC,CASSFIGTGYGEQYF
TRBV30,-,TRBJ1-6,many,TGTGCCTGGAATAGCAGGGAATCTTCACCCCTCCACTTT,CAWNSRESSPLHF
TRBV5-5,-,TRBJ2-5,-,TGTGCCAGCAGCTTACACGACAGTCTCCAAGAGACCCAGTACTTC,CASSLHDSLQETQYF
TRBV19,-,TRBJ2-2,-,TGTGCCAGTAGTATCTGGACAGGGAGGGCCGGGGAGCTGTTTTTT,CASSIWTGRAGELFF
TRBV6-1,-,TRBJ1-6,-,TGTGCCAGCAGTGATTCCCTCCTTTGGGATAATTCACCCCTCCACTTT,CASSDSLLWDNSPLHF
TRBV27,TRBD2,TRBJ2-5,-,TGTGCCAGCAGTTTCCGTCGGGGACTAGCGGGACCCAACGACCAAGAGACCCAGTACTTC,CASSFRRGLAGPNDQETQYF
TRBV27,-,TRBJ2-2,once,TGTGCCAGCAGCTGGACCTCCGGACTGAACACCGGGGAGCTGTTTTTT,CASSWTSGLNTGELFF
TRBV2,-,TRBJ1-4,-,TGTGCCAGCAGTGGAAGAGGCCGTGGGAAACTGTTTTTT,CASSGRGRGKLFF
TRBV6-1,-,TRBJ1-6,-,TGTGCCAGCAAGCAGGCTGGGGGCGGAAATTCACCCCTCCACTTT,CASKQAGGGNSPLHF
TRBV5-1,TRBD1,TRBJ1-2,few,TGCGCCAGCAGCTTGGATCTCGGGGCAGGGGGTTATGGCTACACCTTC,CASSLDLGAGGYGYTF
TRBV12-5,TRBD2,TRBJ2-3,-,TGTGCTAGTGGTTTGGTACTTCTAGCGGGAAGGCGGGGCACAGATACGCAGTATTTT,CASGLVLLAGRRGTDTQYF
TRBV27,-,TRBJ1-1,once,TGTGCCACCACAGGGTTCAACACTGAAGCTTTCTTT,CATTGFNTEAFF
TRBV18,TRBD1,TRBJ1-1,once,TGTGCCAGCTCACCTACAGGGGGGAACACTGAAGCTTTCTTT,CASSPTGGNTEAFF
TRBV6-6,-,TRBJ1-2,-,TGTGCCAGCAGAAGGGGCCTCCAGGACTATGGCTACACCTTC,CASRRGLQDYGYTF
TRBV7-2,TRBD1,TRBJ2-2,few,TGTGCCAGCAGTCGCAGGGGGACAGGGTGGAACACCGGGGAGCTGTTTTTT,CASSRRGTGWNTGELFF
TRBV5-5,-,TRBJ2-7,-,TGTGCCAGCAGCTTGGGGCAGGCCGCCTACGAGCAGTACTTC,CASSLGQAAYEQYF
TRBV6-5,-,TRBJ1-2,-,TGTGCCAGCAGCGAATCAGGCTCGCCCGTCTATGGCTACACCTTC,CASSESGSPVYGYTF
TRBV5-4,TRBD1,TRBJ1-1,-,TGTGCCAGCAGCCGGGACAGCACTGTGAACACTGAAGCTTTCTTT,CASSRDSTVNTEAFF